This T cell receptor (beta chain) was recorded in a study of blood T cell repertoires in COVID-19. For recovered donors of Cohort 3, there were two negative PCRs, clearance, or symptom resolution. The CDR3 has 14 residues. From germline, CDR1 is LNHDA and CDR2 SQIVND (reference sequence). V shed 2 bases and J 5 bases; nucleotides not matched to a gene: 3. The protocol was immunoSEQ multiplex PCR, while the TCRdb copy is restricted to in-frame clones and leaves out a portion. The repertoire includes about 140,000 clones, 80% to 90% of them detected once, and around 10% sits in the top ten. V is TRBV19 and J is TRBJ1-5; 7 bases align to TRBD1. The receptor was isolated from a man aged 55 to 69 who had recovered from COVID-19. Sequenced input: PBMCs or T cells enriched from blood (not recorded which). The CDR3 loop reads CASSIRGRDQPQHF. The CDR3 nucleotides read TGTGCCAGTAGTATAAGGGGGCGGGATCAGCCCCAGCATTTT.